This T cell receptor beta chain emerged from a study of Ad26.COV2.S vaccination and SARS-CoV-2 variants. Study as a whole: Intramuscular Ad26.COV2.S doses were given once or twice, 56 days apart.

The data were produced by immunoSEQ multiplex PCR, yet TCRdb's version contains in-frame clones alone and is incomplete. The sample lists 200,000 to 250,000 clones; 88% were seen once. As to treatment: around 19 received Ad26.COV2.S at low or high dose, single or two shots; 5 received placebo; per-sample allocation not given. After the first vaccine or placebo injection, samples were drawn on day 63. An adult of 18-55 years in Boston served as donor. This CDR3 is 12 amino acids long. Germline assignment: CDR1 MNHNY and CDR2 SVGAGI (reference sequence). Trimming removed 5 bases from V and 9 bases from J, with 13 bases in between.

Sequencing was performed on peripheral blood, taken in a trial of Ad26.COV2.S vaccine versus placebo. The clonotype originates from a person between 18 and 65 years old who received the Ad26.COV2.S COVID-19 vaccine or a placebo. The genes are TRBV6-6 and TRBJ2-5, with a possible D match to TRBD1 (5 bases). In DNA, the CDR3 is TGTGCCAGCAGTCAGCTTGGGGCAGCCCAGTACTTC. Protein: CASSQLGAAQYF.